This TCR beta chain emerged from a study of blood T cell repertoires in COVID-19. Looking at the study overall: Sites across the United States, Italy and Spain contributed samples from acute and convalescent COVID-19. From T cells, B-cell-depleted T cells, or PBMCs came the material, which was cDNA or gDNA.

How the authors handled the data: Reference gene primer amplification in the assay estimated nucleated cell counts. This table comes from immunoSEQ multiplex PCR, and its TCRdb copy is limited to in-frame clones, with some not included. The V and J calls and clone size are taken from that table; D and trimming were inferred from the DNA. The sample contains under 45,000 clones, about nine tenths of which appear only once. Trimming removed 6 bases from V and 1 base from J; junction bases left unmatched: 7. This CDR3 comprises 14 residues. From germline, CDR1 is SQVTM and CDR2 ANQGSEA. The chain couples TRBV29-1 to TRBJ2-7; TRBD1 matches 9 bases. The TCR comes from a man in his fifties or sixties with active COVID-19. Sequenced: peripheral blood. The CDR3 DNA sequence: TGCAGCGTCCCCGGGACAGGGTATTCCTACGAGCAGTACTTC. Translating it yields CSVPGTGYSYEQYF.